This T cell receptor beta chain came from a study of T cell repertoires in cytomegalovirus infection. Study overall: Epitope selection comprised recently identified HLA-C-restricted CMV epitopes and well-studied HLA-B-restricted CMV epitopes. In public TCR beta signatures, there were indications of both CMV infection and matching HLA type. Broader study findings: CMV-specific TCR beta clonotypes restricted by HLA-C dominated the ex vivo response. Pooled public TCR beta family frequency picked out CMV carriers with the relevant HLA.

MiXCR was run by TCRdb on the reads, yielding one entry per CDR3 protein. The repertoire includes fewer than 350,000 distinct CDR3 sequences, approximately 32% of them detected once, and about 19% sits in the top ten. Comments on this clonotype: What it binds is unknown.

Germline CDR1 and CDR2: ENHRY and SYGVKD. V was shortened by 3 bases and J by 3 bases, with 9 bases between the two germline ends. CDR3 length: 13 residues. This TCR was sampled from a human donor in good health (CMV status not recorded). Some clones in this sample may be carry-over from other donors' samples. V is TRBV10-3 and J is TRBJ2-7; D is undetermined. This specimen was cultured PBMCs, taken from culture after CMV antigen stimulation. CDR3 nucleotides: TGTGCCATCAGTGATCCCGACTTCTACGAGCAGTACTTC. Protein product: CAISDPDFYEQYF.